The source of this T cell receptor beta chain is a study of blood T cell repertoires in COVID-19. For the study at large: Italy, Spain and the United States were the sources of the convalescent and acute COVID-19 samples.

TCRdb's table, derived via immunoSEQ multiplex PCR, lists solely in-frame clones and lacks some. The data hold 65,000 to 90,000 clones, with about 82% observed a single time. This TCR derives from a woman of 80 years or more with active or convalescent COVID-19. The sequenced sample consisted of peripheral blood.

CDR3: CASSRSTNEKLFF. The CDR3 nucleotides are TGTGCCAGCAGCCGTTCTACTAATGAAAAACTGTTTTTT. The chain links TRBV7-2 to TRBJ1-4; D remains ambiguous. V lost 5 bases and J 2 bases, leaving 6 bases between the germline ends. This CDR3 spans 13 amino acids. Germline V gives CDR1 SGHTA, CDR2 FQGNSA.